One sample yielded the 26 T cell receptor beta chains listed below, sequenced in a study of blood T cell repertoires in COVID-19. Only in-frame clones appear in the TCRdb table, and some are missing; sequencing was by immunoSEQ multiplex PCR. The sample lists over 55,000 clones; approximately 80% were seen once. Material: peripheral blood. These TCRs come from a human donor in a cohort sampled during active COVID-19.

V is TRBV7-9 and J is TRBJ2-3; 9 nucleotides agree with TRBD1. The CDR3 is 16 amino acids. The junction had 9 bases not matched to a gene; V was cut back by 5 bases and J by 3 bases. Germline CDR1 SEHNR, CDR2 FQNEAQ (reference sequence). The CDR3 DNA is TGTGCCAGCAGCCTCCGGGACAGGGCAAGGACAGATACGCAGTATTTT. Amino acid sequence: CASSLRDRARTDTQYF.

The chain couples TRBV7-2 to TRBJ2-5; D possibly corresponds to TRBD1 (7 bases). The germline CDR1 and CDR2 sequences are SGHTA and FQGNSA. CDR3 size: 15 residues. V lost 5 bases and J lost 13, with 26 bases in between. CDR3 nucleotide sequence: TGTGCCAGCAGCCCTTTGACAGGGCGCGGGGCCGGGGTGTACTTC. Its protein is CASSPLTGRGAGVYF.

This clone has just a few counts. V gene TRBV5-1 combines with J gene TRBJ1-3; D gene uncertain. Trimming shortened V by 0 bases and J by 0 bases, and 7 bases separated the two germline ends. Germline V gene lookup returns CDR1 SGHRS and CDR2 YFSETQ. The CDR3 is 15 amino acids. CDR3: CASSLDGASGNTIYF. The CDR3 coding sequence is TGCGCCAGCAGCTTGGACGGAGCCTCTGGAAACACCATATATTTT.

The rearrangement joins TRBV19 to TRBJ1-4; D unclear. V was trimmed by 1 base and J by 5 bases, leaving 20 bases between them. The germline V gene encodes CDR1 LNHDA and CDR2 SQIVND (reference sequence). CDR3 length equals 18 residues. The CDR3 sequence: CASSIGNFHPAENEKLFF. In DNA form, the CDR3 reads TGTGCCAGTAGTATAGGAAACTTTCACCCTGCGGAAAATGAAAAACTGTTTTTT.

This clone was observed at least ten times. This chain links TRBV15 with TRBJ2-5; D not certain. The CDR3 sequence is 13 residues long. CDR1 LNHNV and CDR2 YYDKDF come from the germline V gene (reference sequence). V lost 8 bases to trimming and J lost 0 bases, with 10 bases between them. The CDR3, as DNA: TGTGCCACCTCCCTGAGGTACCAAGAGACCCAGTACTTC. Its translation: CATSLRYQETQYF.

This sequence joins TRBV3-1 (or the pseudogene TRBV3-2) and TRBJ2-2; TRBD2 agrees at 14 bases. The V gene end was trimmed by 4 bases and the J gene end by 7 bases; junction bases not matched to a gene: 8. The CDR3 covers 17 residues. Germline CDR1 is LGHDT and CDR2 is YNNKEL (reference sequence). Here the CDR3 DNA reads TGTGCCAGCAGCCTTCGTGGACTAGCGGGAGGTATCGGGGAGCTGTTTTTT. Protein sequence: CASSLRGLAGGIGELFF.

CDR3: CASSRSGINEKLFF. The CDR3 region has the DNA TGTGCCAGCAGCCGGAGCGGGATTAATGAAAAACTGTTTTTT. The rearrangement uses TRBV28 and TRBJ1-4; D is uncertain. This CDR3 is built from 14 residues. V was pared by 6 bases and J by 4 bases, with 12 bases between. The germline CDR1 and CDR2 sequences are MDHEN and SYDVKM.

The rearrangement joins TRBV25-1 to TRBJ1-2; TRBD1 agrees at 9 bases. The CDR3 runs 14 residues. Germline V gene lookup returns CDR1 MGHDK and CDR2 SYGVNS. V was pared by 4 bases and J by 4 bases, with 4 bases of the junction left unmatched. The CDR3: CASSVLGQGYGYTF. The CDR3 DNA reads TGTGCCAGCAGTGTTTTGGGACAGGGCTATGGCTACACCTTC.

This clone was seen only once. The sample has other DNA sequences that encode this CDR3 too. V gene TRBV28 combines with J gene TRBJ2-7; TRBD2 might be the D (5 bases). CDR3 length: 14 amino acids. Per the germline V gene, CDR1 is MDHEN and CDR2 is SYDVKM. Trimming shortened V by 1 base and J by 0 bases, and 7 bases separated the two germline ends. The chain's CDR3 is CASSLSGSSYEQYF. CDR3 bases: TGTGCCAGCAGTTTATCTGGGAGCTCCTACGAGCAGTACTTC.

This sequence joins TRBV30 and TRBJ2-3, with D perhaps TRBD1 (5 bases). This CDR3 is 14 amino acids long. From germline, CDR1 is GTSNPN and CDR2 SVGIG (reference sequence). V shed 3 bases and J shed 2 bases, with 12 bases lying between them. For the CDR3, the DNA is TGTGCCTGGAGCCAGAAGGGGAACACAGATACGCAGTATTTT. Translation: CAWSQKGNTDTQYF.

V is TRBV12-2 and J is TRBJ2-3; the table gives TRBD1 as D, unverified against the DNA. TRBV12-2 is described as a pseudogene. CDR3 length equals 15 residues. In DNA form, the CDR3 reads TGTGCAAGTCGCTTCCAGGGGGCAGGGACAGATACGCAGTATTTT. This encodes CASRFQGAGTDTQYF.

This clone was detected only once. The rearrangement joins TRBV15 to TRBJ1-5; D is undetermined. The CDR3 runs 16 residues. From germline, CDR1 is LNHNV and CDR2 YYDKDF (reference sequence). V lost 0 bases and J lost 7, with 16 bases in between. The CDR3 coding sequence is TGTGCCACCAGCAGAGAAGGCTTGGAGGGCTGGCAGCCCCAGCATTTT. Its protein product is CATSREGLEGWQPQHF.

The rearrangement links TRBV5-1 to TRBJ1-3; D not certain. Germline loops: CDR1 SGHRS, CDR2 YFSETQ. V lost 5 bases and J 4 bases, leaving 7 bases between the germline ends. The CDR3 extends over 12 amino acids. CDR3 sequence: CASSSQGNTIYF. In DNA, the CDR3 is TGCGCCAGCAGTTCCCAGGGAAACACCATATATTTT. Full variable domain (remainder filled in from reference TRBV5-1 and TRBJ1-3): KAGVTQTPRYLIKTRGQQVTLSCSPISGHRSVSWYQQTPGQGLQFLFEYFSETQRNKGNFPGRFSGRQFSNSRSEMNVSTLELGDSALYLCASSSQGNTIYFGEGSWLTVV.

The V and J genes are TRBV4-1 and TRBJ1-6, with 8 bases matching TRBD1. Losses at the gene ends were 4 bases for V and 6 bases for J; bases not matched to a gene: 2. The germline CDR1 and CDR2 sequences are MGHRA and YSYEKL. The CDR3 extends over 14 amino acids. CDR3 nucleotide sequence: TGCGCCAGCAGCCCACAGGGGGGTAATTCACCCCTCCACTTT. Residues: CASSPQGGNSPLHF.

V gene TRBV29-1 combines with J gene TRBJ2-1; 11 nucleotides agree with TRBD2. Germline loops: CDR1 SQVTM, CDR2 ANQGSEA. The CDR3 has 15 amino acids. V shed 8 bases, J shed 8 bases, and the junction held 14 bases outside the gene matches. CDR3 loop: CSTRGTSGLGDEQFF. The CDR3 bases are TGCAGCACCCGGGGGACTAGCGGATTGGGGGATGAGCAGTTCTTC.

Note on this clone: Sequence at one end of the junction differs from germline and may be a read error. The genes are TRBV15 and TRBJ2-3; D unclear. Germline loops: CDR1 LNHNV, CDR2 YYDKDF (reference sequence). The CDR3 loop spans 13 amino acids. DNA of the CDR3: TGTGCCACCAGCAGTGGTGAGAGATACCACAGACATTTT. Its translation: CATSSGERYHRHF.

The chain has TRBV21-1 and TRBJ1-2; TRBD1 is the table's D call and was not checked against the DNA. TRBV21-1 is a recognized pseudogene. The CDR3 contains 19 residues. The CDR3 DNA sequence: TGTGCCAGCAGCGCCAACCAGGGGACAGGGGTCCCCGTTAACTATGGCTACACCTTC. Its translation is CASSANQGTGVPVNYGYTF.

This clone came up once. The rearrangement links TRBV19 to TRBJ2-7; 7 bases are shared with TRBD1. After removal of 1 base from V and 6 bases from J, the junction contained 3 bases not matched to a gene. CDR3 length: 13 residues. Per the germline V gene, CDR1 is LNHDA and CDR2 is SQIVND (reference sequence). The chain's CDR3 is CASSIVTGSEQYF. In DNA, the CDR3 is TGTGCCAGTAGTATAGTGACAGGGAGCGAGCAGTACTTC.

The chain carries TRBV18 and TRBJ2-7, with D tentatively TRBD2 (6 bases). V lost 2 bases to trimming and J lost 3 bases, with 14 bases between them. The CDR3 is 15 residues long. Germline CDR1 reads KGHSH; CDR2 reads LQKENI. The CDR3 sequence is CASSPTSGDGYEQYF. CDR3 nucleotides: TGTGCCAGCTCACCAACCTCGGGGGACGGCTACGAGCAGTACTTC.

This clone was seen just once. The rearrangement uses TRBV5-6 and TRBJ1-1; D gene uncertain. Trimming removed 6 bases at V and 3 bases at J, with 12 bases between. The V gene's germline CDR1 is SGHDT and CDR2 YYEEEE. The CDR3 runs 13 residues. The CDR3 bases are TGTGCCAGCATGAGAGGGTGGGACACTGAAGCTTTCTTT. This sequence encodes CASMRGWDTEAFF.

This chain joins TRBV4-1 and TRBJ2-7; 7 bases agree with TRBD1. This CDR3 contains 15 residues. The junction had 9 bases not matched to a gene; V was cut back by 3 bases and J by 4 bases. CDR1 is MGHRA, CDR2 YSYEKL, per germline. In nucleotides, the CDR3 is TGCGCCAGCAGCCACATGACAGGGATGGATTACGAGCAGTACTTC. Translated: CASSHMTGMDYEQYF.

The rearrangement links TRBV29-1 to TRBJ2-7; 11 positions agree with TRBD2. This CDR3 is built from 14 residues. V gave up 5 bases and J gave up 5 bases; unmatched junction bases: 8. Germline values: CDR1 SQVTM, CDR2 ANQGSEA. The CDR3 DNA reads as TGCAGCGTTCGAGGGGGTAGCGGGAGGGACGAGCAGTACTTC. This sequence encodes CSVRGGSGRDEQYF.

V usage is TRBV28 and J usage is TRBJ2-3; 9 nucleotides agree with TRBD2. V was pared by 3 bases and J by 1 base, with 2 bases of the junction left unmatched. Germline V gene data show CDR1 as MDHEN and CDR2 as SYDVKM. This CDR3 is 15 amino acids long. CDR3 nucleotides: TGTGCCAGCAGTTTGGGACTAGCAGGCACAGATACGCAGTATTTT. Residues: CASSLGLAGTDTQYF. Together with reference TRBV28 and TRBJ2-3, the CDR3 gives the full variable domain: DVKVTQSSRYLVKRTGEKVFLECVQDMDHENMFWYRQDPGLGLRLIYFSYDVKMKEKGDIPEGYSVSREKKERFSLILESASTNQTSMYLCASSLGLAGTDTQYFGPGTRLTVL.

A note on this clone: At one end, the junction sequence differs from germline, possibly due to a read error. J is TRBJ1-2 and V is TRBV2; D is unclear. The CDR3 is made up of 14 amino acids. The germline V gene has CDR1 SNHLY and CDR2 FYNNEI. CDR3 residues: CASSEARAGWPKIF. The CDR3 bases are TGTGCCAGCAGTGAAGCTCGAGCAGGTTGGCCCAAGATCTTC.

V usage is TRBV9 and J usage is TRBJ2-7, with 8 bases matching TRBD1. The trim removed 0 bases at V and 5 bases at J, leaving 4 bases unmatched. Looked up from germline, CDR1 is SGDLS and CDR2 is YYNGEE. The length of the CDR3 is 14 residues. CDR3 protein: CASSVAGGENEQYF. The CDR3 coding sequence is TGTGCCAGCAGCGTAGCAGGGGGCGAAAACGAGCAGTACTTC. The full variable domain, with the rest looked up from reference TRBV9 and TRBJ2-7, is DSGVTQTPKHLITATGQRVTLRCSPRSGDLSVYWYQQSLDQGLQFLIQYYNGEERAKGNILERFSAQQFPDLHSELNLSSLELGDSALYFCASSVAGGENEQYFGPGTRLTVT.

V and J are TRBV7-8 and TRBJ2-5; D possibly corresponds to TRBD1 (5 bases). Trimming pared 1 base from V and 1 base from J, leaving 7 bases between. This CDR3 contains 14 residues. Germline CDR1 is SGHVS and CDR2 is FQNEAQ. The CDR3 is CASSLGTRQETQYF. In nucleotides, the CDR3 is TGTGCCAGCAGCTTAGGGACACGCCAAGAGACCCAGTACTTC.